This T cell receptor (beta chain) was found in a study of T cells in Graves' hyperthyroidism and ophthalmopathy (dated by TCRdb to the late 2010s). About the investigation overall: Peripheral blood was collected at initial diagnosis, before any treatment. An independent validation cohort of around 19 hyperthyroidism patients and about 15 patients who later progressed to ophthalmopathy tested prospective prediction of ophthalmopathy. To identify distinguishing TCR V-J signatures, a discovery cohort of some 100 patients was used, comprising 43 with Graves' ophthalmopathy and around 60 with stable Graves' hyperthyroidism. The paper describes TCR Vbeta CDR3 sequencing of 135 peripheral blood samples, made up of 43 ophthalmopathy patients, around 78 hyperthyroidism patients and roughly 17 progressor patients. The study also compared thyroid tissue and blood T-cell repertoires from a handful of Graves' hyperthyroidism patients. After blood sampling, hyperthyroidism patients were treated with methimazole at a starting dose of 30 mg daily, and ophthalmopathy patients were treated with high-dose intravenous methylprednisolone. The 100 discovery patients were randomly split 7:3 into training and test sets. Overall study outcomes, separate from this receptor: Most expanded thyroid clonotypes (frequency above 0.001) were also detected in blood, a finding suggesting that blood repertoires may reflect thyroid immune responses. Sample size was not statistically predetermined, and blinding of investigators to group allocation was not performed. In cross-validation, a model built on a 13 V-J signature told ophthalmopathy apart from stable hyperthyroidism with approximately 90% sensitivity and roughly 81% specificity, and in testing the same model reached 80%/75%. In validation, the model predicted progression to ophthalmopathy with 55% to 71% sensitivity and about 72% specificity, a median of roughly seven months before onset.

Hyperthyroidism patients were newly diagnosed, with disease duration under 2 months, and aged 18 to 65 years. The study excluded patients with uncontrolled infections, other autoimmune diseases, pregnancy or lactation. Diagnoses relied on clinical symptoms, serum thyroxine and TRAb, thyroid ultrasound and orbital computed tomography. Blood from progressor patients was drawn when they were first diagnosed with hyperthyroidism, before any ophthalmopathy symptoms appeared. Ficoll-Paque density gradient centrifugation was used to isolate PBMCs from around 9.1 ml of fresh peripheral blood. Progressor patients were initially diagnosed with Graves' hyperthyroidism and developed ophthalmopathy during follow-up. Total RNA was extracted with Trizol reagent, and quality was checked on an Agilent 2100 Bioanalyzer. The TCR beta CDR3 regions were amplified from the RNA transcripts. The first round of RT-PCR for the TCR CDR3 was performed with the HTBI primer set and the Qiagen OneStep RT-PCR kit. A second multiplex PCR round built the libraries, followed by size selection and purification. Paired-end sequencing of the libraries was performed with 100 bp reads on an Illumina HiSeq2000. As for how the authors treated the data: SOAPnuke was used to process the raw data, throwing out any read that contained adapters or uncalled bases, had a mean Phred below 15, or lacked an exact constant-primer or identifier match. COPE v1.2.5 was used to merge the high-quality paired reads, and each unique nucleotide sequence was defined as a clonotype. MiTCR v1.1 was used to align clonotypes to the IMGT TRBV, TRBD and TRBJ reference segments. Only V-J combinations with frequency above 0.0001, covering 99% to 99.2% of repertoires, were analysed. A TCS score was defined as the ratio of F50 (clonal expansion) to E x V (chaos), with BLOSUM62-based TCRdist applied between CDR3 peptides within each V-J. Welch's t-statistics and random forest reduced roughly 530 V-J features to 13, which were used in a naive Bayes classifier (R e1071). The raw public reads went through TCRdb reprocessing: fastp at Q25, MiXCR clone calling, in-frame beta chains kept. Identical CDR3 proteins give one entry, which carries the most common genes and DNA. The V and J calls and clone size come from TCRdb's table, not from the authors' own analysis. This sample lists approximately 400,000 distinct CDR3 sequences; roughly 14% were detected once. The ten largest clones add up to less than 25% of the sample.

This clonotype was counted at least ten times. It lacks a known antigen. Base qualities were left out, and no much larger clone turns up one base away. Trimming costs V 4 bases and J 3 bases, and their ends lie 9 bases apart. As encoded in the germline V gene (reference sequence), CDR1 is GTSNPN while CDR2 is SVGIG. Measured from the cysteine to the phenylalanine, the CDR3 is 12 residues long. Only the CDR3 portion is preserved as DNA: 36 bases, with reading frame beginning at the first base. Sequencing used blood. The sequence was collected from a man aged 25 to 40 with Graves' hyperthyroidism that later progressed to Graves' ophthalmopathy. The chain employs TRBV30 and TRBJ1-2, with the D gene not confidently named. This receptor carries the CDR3 CAWTQGDYGYTF. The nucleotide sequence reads TGTGCCTGGACCCAAGGAGACTATGGCTACACCTTC.